The 26 T cell receptor beta chains in this list originate from one sample, sequenced in a study of cytomegalovirus exposure and HLA in healthy donors. PCR involved 60 Vbeta and 13 Jbeta primers. Generated by immunoSEQ multiplex PCR, the TCRdb table keeps only in-frame clones and is missing some. Here the sample spans over 80,000 clones, over 75% being singletons. The sample taken for sequencing was PBMCs. The receptors were gathered from a man in his fifties or sixties in good health and CMV-seronegative.

The genes are TRBV9 and TRBJ2-6, with 10 bases that match TRBD1. Trimming cost V 1 base and J 1 base; bases outside gene matches: 2. Looked up from germline, CDR1 is SGDLS and CDR2 is YYNGEE. CDR3 size: 17 residues. The chain's CDR3 is CASSVRTGGSGANVLTF. Here the CDR3 DNA reads TGTGCCAGCAGCGTACGGACAGGGGGTTCTGGGGCCAACGTCCTGACTTTC.

The chain combines TRBV6-1 with TRBJ2-7, with D perhaps TRBD2 (6 bases). The V and J ends lost 8 bases and 0 bases respectively, with 14 bases between them. CDR1 and CDR2 from the germline V gene are MNHNS and SASEGT. The CDR3 contains 14 residues. The CDR3: CASSSVLSSYEQYF. CDR3 sequence (DNA): TGTGCCAGCTCTAGCGTACTGAGCTCCTACGAGCAGTACTTC.

The V and J genes are TRBV4-1 and TRBJ2-1; TRBD1 matches 8 bases. Germline CDR1 is MGHRA and CDR2 is YSYEKL. Unmatched junction bases numbered 8, after V lost 4 bases and J lost 6 bases. The CDR3 is 15 residues long. CDR3 nucleotide sequence: TGCGCCAGCAGCCTCGCCGGGACAGGAACCAATGAGCAGTTCTTC. Encoded protein: CASSLAGTGTNEQFF.

The V and J genes are TRBV28 and TRBJ2-1; D is unresolved. Per the germline V gene, CDR1 is MDHEN and CDR2 is SYDVKM. Trimming stripped 4 bases from V and 8 bases from J, with 12 bases between. The CDR3 is made up of 13 amino acids. CDR3 protein: CASSSWAGDEQFF. The CDR3 DNA reads TGTGCCAGCAGTTCGTGGGCAGGCGATGAGCAGTTCTTC. Combining the CDR3 with reference TRBV28 and TRBJ2-1 gives the whole variable domain DVKVTQSSRYLVKRTGEKVFLECVQDMDHENMFWYRQDPGLGLRLIYFSYDVKMKEKGDIPEGYSVSREKKERFSLILESASTNQTSMYLCASSSWAGDEQFFGPGTRLTVL.

This chain joins TRBV5-1 and TRBJ2-2; 7 bases match TRBD2. Losses at the gene ends were 0 bases for V and 3 bases for J; bases not matched to a gene: 5. The germline V gene encodes CDR1 SGHRS and CDR2 YFSETQ. The CDR3 extends over 16 amino acids. This CDR3 reads CASSLELAVYTGELFF. The CDR3 DNA follows: TGCGCCAGCAGCTTGGAGCTAGCGGTCTACACCGGGGAGCTGTTTTTT.

The rearrangement joins TRBV27 to TRBJ2-7, with 8 nucleotides matching TRBD1. CDR1 MNHEY and CDR2 SMNVEV come from the germline V gene (reference sequence). The CDR3 is made up of 17 amino acids. The J segment lost 2 bases and the V segment lost 3 bases, leaving 12 bases of the junction unmatched. This CDR3 reads CASSFGFRTGIPYEQYF. The CDR3 region has the DNA TGTGCCAGCAGTTTTGGGTTCAGGACAGGGATTCCCTACGAGCAGTACTTC.

This clone was found a few times. This chain joins TRBV19 and TRBJ2-7; D might be TRBD1 (6 bases). In germline, CDR1 is LNHDA, CDR2 SQIVND (reference sequence). V lost 7 bases and J lost 0, with 13 bases in between. This CDR3 contains 14 residues. CDR3 sequence: CASKWTVSSYEQYF. CDR3 coding DNA: TGTGCCAGTAAGTGGACAGTCAGCTCCTACGAGCAGTACTTC. Filled out from reference TRBV19 and TRBJ2-7, the complete variable domain reads DGGITQSPKYLFRKEGQNVTLSCEQNLNHDAMYWYRQDPGQGLRLIYYSQIVNDFQKGDIAEGYSVSREKKESFPLTVTSAQKNPTAFYLCASKWTVSSYEQYFGPGTRLTVT.

The chain uses TRBV5-4 and TRBJ1-3; a possible D gene is TRBD1 (5 bases). The germline V and J ends were trimmed by 2 bases and 0 bases, with 6 bases remaining between them. Germline V gene data show CDR1 as SGHNT and CDR2 as YYREEE (reference sequence). The CDR3 consists of 14 residues. The CDR3 region is CASSLDSSGNTIYF. The DNA for the CDR3 is TGTGCCAGCAGCTTAGACAGCTCTGGAAACACCATATATTTT. Together with reference TRBV5-4 and TRBJ1-3, the CDR3 gives the full variable domain: ETGVTQSPTHLIKTRGQQVTLRCSSQSGHNTVSWYQQALGQGPQFIFQYYREEENGRGNFPPRFSGLQFPNYSSELNVNALELDDSALYLCASSLDSSGNTIYFGEGSWLTVV.

This chain connects TRBV2 to TRBJ1-5; D is ambiguous. The germline V and J ends were trimmed by 7 bases and 1 base, with 8 bases remaining between them. The germline V gene has CDR1 SNHLY and CDR2 FYNNEI. This CDR3 region has 13 residues. The CDR3 DNA follows: TGTGCCAGCATCGGGGTGAGCAATCAGCCCCAGCATTTT. This encodes CASIGVSNQPQHF.

The V gene is TRBV28, the J gene TRBJ1-5; D might be TRBD1 (5 bases). The CDR3 is made up of 14 amino acids. Trimming shortened V by 5 bases and J by 1 base, and 9 bases separated the two germline ends. The V gene's germline CDR1 is MDHEN and CDR2 SYDVKM. For the CDR3, the DNA is TGTGCCAGCAGTGCGAGACAGAGCAATCAGCCCCAGCATTTT. Its translation is CASSARQSNQPQHF.

There are a few counts of this clone. The V and J genes are TRBV5-4 and TRBJ1-1, with TRBD1 matching over 10 bases. Germline values: CDR1 SGHNT, CDR2 YYREEE (reference sequence). The CDR3 loop spans 16 amino acids. V was clipped by 4 bases and J by 2 bases; unmatched bases: 8. In DNA form, the CDR3 reads TGTGCCAGCAGCCTAAAAGGACAGGGGGGAAACACTGAAGCTTTCTTT. Amino acid sequence: CASSLKGQGGNTEAFF.

This sequence joins TRBV7-3 and TRBJ1-1, with 7 bases matching TRBD1. The CDR3 totals 15 residues. V lost 2 bases, J lost 5 bases, and 8 bases stayed unmatched. Germline V gene lookup returns CDR1 SGHTA and CDR2 FQGTGA. The CDR3 region is CASSLVGGHDTEAFF. The CDR3 bases are TGTGCCAGCAGCTTAGTAGGGGGCCATGATACTGAAGCTTTCTTT. Combining the CDR3 with reference TRBV7-3 and TRBJ1-1 gives the whole variable domain GAGVSQTPSNKVTEKGKYVELRCDPISGHTALYWYRQSLGQGPEFLIYFQGTGAADDSGLPNDRFFAVRPEGSVSTLKIQRTERGDSAVYLCASSLVGGHDTEAFFGQGTRLTVV.

The chain employs TRBV13 and TRBJ2-1; TRBD2 aligns across 9 bases. The CDR3 contains 19 residues. Trimming at V came to 1 base and at J to 6 bases, leaving 16 bases not matched to a gene. Per germline, CDR1 PRHDT and CDR2 FYEKMQ (reference sequence). The CDR3 loop reads CASSLASLLTSGKGNEQFF. The CDR3 nucleotides read TGTGCCAGCAGCTTAGCCTCCCTCTTGACTAGCGGAAAAGGCAATGAGCAGTTCTTC.

V usage is TRBV27 and J usage is TRBJ1-1, with 7 bases that match TRBD1. Trimming cost V 4 bases and J 5 bases; bases outside gene matches: 4. The CDR3 has 13 residues. From germline, CDR1 is MNHEY and CDR2 SMNVEV (reference sequence). The CDR3 loop reads CASSYRGWTEAFF. CDR3 bases: TGTGCCAGCAGTTACAGGGGTTGGACTGAAGCTTTCTTT.

V usage is TRBV6-1 and J usage is TRBJ1-5; D is undetermined. Germline V gene lookup returns CDR1 MNHNS and CDR2 SASEGT. The CDR3 sequence is 17 residues long. The V end lost 0 bases, the J end lost 1 base, and 13 bases lay between the germline ends. The CDR3 coding sequence is TGTGCCAGCAGTGAAGCGCTGAGTTCCAGGAGCAATCAGCCCCAGCATTTT. This encodes CASSEALSSRSNQPQHF.

In its sample, this clone was seen a few times. This chain uses TRBV2 with TRBJ1-2, with 7 bases aligning to TRBD1. CDR1 and CDR2 (germline): SNHLY, FYNNEI. V trimming: 7 bases; J trimming: 5 bases; junction bases outside the gene matches: 4. This CDR3 region has 12 residues. DNA for the CDR3: TGTGCCAGCATTACGACAGGGTATGGCTACACCTTC. It translates to CASITTGYGYTF.

Here the CDR3 DNA reads TGTGCCAGCAGGGCAGGGGGTTCCTACGAGCAGTACTTC. This sequence encodes CASRAGGSYEQYF. The V and J genes are TRBV14 and TRBJ2-7; 7 nucleotides agree with TRBD1. This CDR3 contains 13 residues. V shed 6 bases, J shed 1 base, and the junction held 3 bases outside the gene matches. Germline CDR1 SGHDN, CDR2 FVKESK.

This clone has more than one count but fewer than ten. This chain connects TRBV5-1 to TRBJ2-3; TRBD1 is a possible D gene (5 bases). V dropped 0 bases and J dropped 2 bases, with 7 bases sitting between them. Germline V CDR1 and CDR2: SGHRS, YFSETQ. The CDR3 spans 14 residues. CDR3 loop: CASSLGQNTDTQYF. The DNA for the CDR3 is TGCGCCAGCAGCTTGGGACAGAACACAGATACGCAGTATTTT. Full variable domain (remainder filled in from reference TRBV5-1 and TRBJ2-3): KAGVTQTPRYLIKTRGQQVTLSCSPISGHRSVSWYQQTPGQGLQFLFEYFSETQRNKGNFPGRFSGRQFSNSRSEMNVSTLELGDSALYLCASSLGQNTDTQYFGPGTRLTVL.

The rearrangement joins TRBV7-9 to TRBJ2-7, with 7 bases fitting TRBD1. V shed 0 bases and J 1 base; nucleotides not matched to a gene: 3. CDR1 and CDR2 from the germline V gene are SEHNR and FQNEAQ (reference sequence). The CDR3 totals 15 residues. This CDR3 is CASSLAGTASYEQYF. CDR3 bases: TGTGCCAGCAGCTTAGCGGGGACAGCTTCCTACGAGCAGTACTTC.

The V call is TRBV9, the J call TRBJ2-3, with D tentatively TRBD2 (6 bases). The CDR3 loop spans 14 amino acids. Trimming took off 0 bases at V and 6 bases at J, with 11 bases between the two ends. Germline-derived CDR1 and CDR2 are SGDLS and YYNGEE. The DNA of the CDR3 is TGTGCCAGCAGCGTAGTGGGGGGAGACGATACGCAGTATTTT. This sequence encodes CASSVVGGDDTQYF.

The chain employs TRBV7-6 and TRBJ2-2, with D possibly being TRBD1 (6 bases). Per the germline V gene, CDR1 is SGHVS and CDR2 is FNYEAQ. The CDR3 covers 20 residues. V was trimmed by 5 bases and J by 3 bases, leaving 28 bases between them. The CDR3 sequence: CASSPRTLHLGATDTGELFF. In DNA form, the CDR3 reads TGTGCCAGCAGCCCTCGAACCCTACACCTGGGGGCGACGGACACCGGGGAGCTGTTTTTT.

The chain employs TRBV5-1 and TRBJ2-3, with a tentative D call TRBD2 (5 bases). Germline CDR1 SGHRS, CDR2 YFSETQ. The CDR3 is 14 residues long. The V end lost 1 base, the J end lost 8 bases, and 14 bases lay between the germline ends. CDR3 nucleotides: TGCGCCAGCAGCTTGATGGGGAACGAGGGTACGCAGTATTTT. Amino acids: CASSLMGNEGTQYF.

The rearrangement joins TRBV9 to TRBJ2-3; tentatively, D is TRBD1 (6 bases). Per the germline V gene, CDR1 is SGDLS and CDR2 is YYNGEE. CDR3 length equals 14 residues. V lost 3 bases, J lost 3 bases, and 11 bases lay in between. The CDR3 nucleotides are TGTGCCAGCAGCGCCGGACAGACGACAGATACGCAGTATTTT. Its translation is CASSAGQTTDTQYF.

The chain couples TRBV11-2 to TRBJ2-6; D unresolved. Germline V CDR1 and CDR2: SGHAT, FQNNGV. V gave up 0 bases and J gave up 0 bases, with 9 bases separating them. The CDR3 is 17 residues long. The chain's CDR3 is CASSLEFRVSGANVLTF. CDR3 coding DNA: TGTGCCAGCAGCTTAGAATTTCGGGTCTCTGGGGCCAACGTCCTGACTTTC.

The rearrangement links TRBV7-2 to TRBJ2-1; perhaps TRBD2 as D (6 bases). CDR3 length: 15 amino acids. Germline CDR1 and CDR2: SGHTA and FQGNSA. V shed 6 bases and J shed 4 bases, with 16 bases lying between them. CDR3 sequence (DNA): TGTGCCAGCAGTTACCGGGACTCCCCATACAATGAGCAGTTCTTC. As protein: CASSYRDSPYNEQFF.

The V gene is TRBV28, the J gene TRBJ2-7; D may be TRBD2 (6 bases). Germline CDR1 MDHEN, CDR2 SYDVKM. Trimming took 3 bases from V and 3 from J, leaving 15 bases between them. CDR3 length equals 15 residues. The CDR3 region has the DNA TGTGCCAGCAGTTTTGGGGGAGGCCTTCTCTACGAGCAGTACTTC. Translation gives CASSFGGGLLYEQYF. Full variable domain (remainder filled in from reference TRBV28 and TRBJ2-7): DVKVTQSSRYLVKRTGEKVFLECVQDMDHENMFWYRQDPGLGLRLIYFSYDVKMKEKGDIPEGYSVSREKKERFSLILESASTNQTSMYLCASSFGGGLLYEQYFGPGTRLTVT.